The next 20 T cell receptor beta chains were all read from a single sample in a study of T cells in Graves' hyperthyroidism and ophthalmopathy. What was amplified from RNA transcripts were TCR beta CDR3 regions. A set of HTBI primers served as the primers for a first-round RT-PCR of the TCR CDR3. TCRdb re-called the multiplex PCR reads through MiXCR, storing one row per CDR3 protein. The sample includes 600,000 to 650,000 distinct CDR3 sequences, 15% to 20% seen only once; the top ten take 3.5% to 4%. The sequencing sample was made of blood. These receptors came from a woman younger than 45 with Graves' hyperthyroidism.

The rearrangement links TRBV10-3 to TRBJ2-5; no firm D call. Trimming left V 0 bases short and J 3 bases short, with 8 bases between. CDR3 length equals 14 residues. Germline CDR1 and CDR2: ENHRY and SYGVKD. CDR3 loop: CAISESTPKETQYF. Here the CDR3 DNA reads TGTGCCATCAGTGAGTCAACACCGAAAGAGACCCAGTACTTC.

This clonotype showed up just a few times. This chain joins TRBV18 and TRBJ2-1; TRBD2 matches at 8 bases. This CDR3 is 15 amino acids long. Germline trimming cut 3 bases from V and 4 bases from J; bases unmatched to any gene: 5. CDR1 is KGHSH, CDR2 LQKENI, per germline. CDR3 residues: CASSPLLAAYNEQFF. CDR3 DNA: TGTGCCAGCTCACCCCTACTAGCGGCTTACAATGAGCAGTTCTTC.

In its sample, this clonotype was seen a few times. A much larger clone differs from this one at a single base, so this may be a read error. The CDR3 loop reads CASSLPTTSIVGRQYF. CDR3 in DNA: TGTGCCAGCAGTTTACCTACGACTAGCATTGTCGGTAGGCAGTATTTT. The chain combines TRBV28 with TRBJ2-3; 7 nucleotides align to TRBD2. V lost 2 bases, J lost 11 bases, and 16 bases stayed unmatched. The CDR3 has 16 amino acids. Germline CDR1 and CDR2: MDHEN and SYDVKM. Based on the CDR3 plus reference TRBV28 and TRBJ2-3, the full variable domain is DVKVTQSSRYLVKRTGEKVFLECVQDMDHENMFWYRQDPGLGLRLIYFSYDVKMKEKGDIPEGYSVSREKKERFSLILESASTNQTSMYLCASSLPTTSIVGRQYFGPGTRLTVL.

This clonotype was detected many times. The rearrangement joins TRBV30 to TRBJ2-7; unclear D gene. Per the germline V gene, CDR1 is GTSNPN and CDR2 is SVGIG (reference sequence). Trimming took off 2 bases at V and 4 bases at J, with 9 bases between the two ends. This CDR3 is built from 12 residues. The CDR3 region has the DNA TGTGCCTGGAGTCACAGCCGTTACGAGCAGTACTTC. Translating gives CAWSHSRYEQYF.

This clonotype has ten or more counts. The CDR3 spells CASSEPPANTGELFF. In DNA form, the CDR3 reads TGTGCCAGCAGTGAGCCTCCTGCGAACACCGGGGAGCTGTTTTTT. The chain recombines TRBV6-1 with TRBJ2-2; D call uncertain. This CDR3 spans 15 amino acids. Per germline, CDR1 MNHNS and CDR2 SASEGT. The germline V and J ends were trimmed by 3 bases and 0 bases, with 8 bases remaining between them.

This clonotype was observed many times. This chain uses TRBV11-2 with TRBJ2-2, with D uncertain. V lost 3 bases and J 7 bases, leaving 6 bases between the germline ends. The germline gives CDR1 SGHAT, CDR2 FQNNGV. The CDR3 totals 12 residues. The CDR3 DNA reads TGTGCCAGCAGCTTCCACGGCGGGGAGCTGTTTTTT. Translating gives CASSFHGGELFF.

This clonotype was recorded a few times. The chain links TRBV11-2 to TRBJ2-7; 7 bases are shared with TRBD1. This CDR3 has 15 amino acids. V dropped 5 bases and J dropped 0; count of bases not matched to a gene: 7. In germline, CDR1 is SGHAT, CDR2 FQNNGV. CDR3 in DNA: TGTGCCAGCAGCCCCGGGACAGCGGACTCCTACGAGCAGTACTTC. Encoded protein: CASSPGTADSYEQYF.

This chain links TRBV4-1 with TRBJ2-7, with 8 bases aligning to TRBD2. The J segment lost 4 bases and the V segment lost 0 bases, leaving 5 bases of the junction unmatched. CDR3 size: 15 residues. Germline V gives CDR1 MGHRA, CDR2 YSYEKL. CDR3 coding DNA: TGCGCCAGCAGCCAAGAACCAGCGGGAGCTTACGAGCAGTACTTC. Translated: CASSQEPAGAYEQYF.

The table lists this clonotype with many counts. V and J are TRBV12-3 or TRBV12-4 and TRBJ2-7; D unclear. Deletions cut 4 bases from V and 2 bases from J, with 6 bases between. This CDR3 has 12 residues. The CDR3 DNA reads as TGTGCCAGCAGTTCCCATCCCTACGAGCAGTACTTC. Protein product: CASSSHPYEQYF.

V gene TRBV12-3 or TRBV12-4 combines with J gene TRBJ2-1; no firm D call. There are 13 residues in the CDR3. V was clipped by 2 bases and J by 9 bases, with 11 bases between them. The CDR3 here is CASSLRVLGEQFF. In DNA, the CDR3 is TGTGCCAGCAGTTTAAGGGTTTTGGGTGAGCAGTTCTTC.

This clonotype was detected many times. This chain uses TRBV6-1 with TRBJ1-1, with TRBD1 identical over 10 bases. J lost 6 bases, V lost 8 bases, and 12 bases had no gene match. Germline V gene sequence: CDR1 MNHNS, CDR2 SASEGT. The CDR3 totals 15 residues. The CDR3 region is CASEAGGTGVAEAFF. The CDR3 DNA reads as TGTGCCAGCGAAGCGGGGGGGACAGGGGTAGCTGAAGCTTTCTTT.

This clonotype was recorded many times. This chain joins TRBV7-3 and TRBJ2-1; 8 bases fit TRBD2. CDR3 size: 16 residues. CDR1 is SGHTA, CDR2 FQGTGA, per germline. The junction had 5 bases not matched to a gene; V was cut back by 2 bases and J by 2 bases. DNA of the CDR3: TGTGCCAGCAGCTTAGATCGGGAGGGCCCCTACAATGAGCAGTTCTTC. Translating gives CASSLDREGPYNEQFF.

The J gene is TRBJ1-1, the V gene TRBV5-5; 7 bases are shared with TRBD1. CDR3 length: 15 amino acids. Germline loops: CDR1 SGHKS, CDR2 YYEKEE (reference sequence). V was clipped by 1 base and J by 8 bases; unmatched bases: 11. The CDR3 nucleotides are TGTGCCAGCAGCTTGACTCATCAGGACAGGCAAGAAGCTTTCTTT. It translates to CASSLTHQDRQEAFF.

This clonotype appeared once. The rearrangement joins TRBV7-9 to TRBJ2-2; a possible D gene is TRBD1 (6 bases). The germline V and J ends were trimmed by 5 bases and 3 bases, with 22 bases remaining between them. Germline CDR1 is SEHNR and CDR2 is FQNEAQ (reference sequence). The CDR3 contains 18 residues. The CDR3 DNA reads as TGTGCCAGCAGCGTTAGGCCTATTGGACAGAAGGACACCGGGGAGCTGTTTTTT. This codes for CASSVRPIGQKDTGELFF.

This clonotype was found a few times. The chain combines TRBV12-5 with TRBJ2-2; 13 bases fit TRBD2. The junction had 10 bases not matched to a gene; V was cut back by 5 bases and J by 4 bases. The germline gives CDR1 LGHNT, CDR2 FRNRAP. The CDR3 runs 18 residues. The CDR3, as DNA: TGTGCTAGTGGTAAAGGACTAGCGGGAGAGTGGTCCACCGGGGAGCTGTTTTTT. Translation gives CASGKGLAGEWSTGELFF.

The table lists this clonotype with many counts. The chain joins TRBV6-1 to TRBJ2-7; TRBD1 aligns across 10 bases. The V gene's germline CDR1 is MNHNS and CDR2 SASEGT. After removal of 4 bases from V and 4 bases from J, the junction contained 13 bases not matched to a gene. The CDR3 runs 17 residues. CDR3: CASSGRDRGPLMYEQYF. CDR3 DNA sequence: TGTGCCAGCAGTGGACGGGACAGGGGTCCCCTTATGTACGAGCAGTACTTC.

This clonotype was counted many times. J is TRBJ2-1 and V is TRBV24-1; D is perhaps TRBD1 or TRBD2 (5 bases each). Germline-derived CDR1 and CDR2 are KGHDR and SFDVKD. V dropped 0 bases and J dropped 9 bases, with 8 bases sitting between them. This CDR3 is 13 amino acids long. The DNA of the CDR3 is TGTGCCACCAGTGATTTGGAGGGGCCTGAGCAGTTCTTC. The encoded protein is CATSDLEGPEQFF.

The V call is TRBV5-1, the J call TRBJ1-1; D is undetermined. V shed 0 bases and J shed 5 bases, with 14 bases lying between them. Germline assignment: CDR1 SGHRS and CDR2 YFSETQ. The CDR3 runs 15 residues. The chain's CDR3 is CASSLGWKGRTEAFF. CDR3 DNA sequence: TGCGCCAGCAGCTTGGGATGGAAGGGAAGGACTGAAGCTTTCTTT.

At least ten counts were recorded for this clonotype. The chain has TRBV12-3 or TRBV12-4 and TRBJ2-1; TRBD2 agrees at 7 bases. The CDR3 totals 16 residues. J was trimmed by 1 base and V by 2 bases; bases with no gene match: 5. The CDR3 here is CASSLNLAGSYNEQFF. Here the CDR3 DNA reads TGTGCCAGCAGTTTAAATTTAGCGGGTTCCTACAATGAGCAGTTCTTC.

This clonotype has at least ten counts. This chain joins TRBV28 and TRBJ2-5; 11 bases agree with TRBD2. Losses at the gene ends were 5 bases for V and 5 bases for J; bases not matched to a gene: 7. The germline CDR1 and CDR2 sequences are MDHEN and SYDVKM. This CDR3 is built from 15 residues. The DNA for the CDR3 is TGTGCCAGCAGTCCTCATGTAGCGGGAGGGGAGACCCAGTACTTC. This gives the protein CASSPHVAGGETQYF.